The 13 T cell receptor beta chains below were found in one sample sequenced in a study of T-cell reconstitution after alpha-beta-depleted transplantation in children. The TCRbeta library incorporated unique molecular identifiers. TCRdb re-called the PCR reads with MiXCR, one entry per CDR3 protein. The sample consists of under 450,000 distinct CDR3 sequences, about 16% of them appearing once. The sequencing here drew on PBMCs, mostly from graft donor cells, taken 360 days after TCRalphabeta/CD19-depleted stem cell transplant. The receptors were gathered from a boy younger than two who had a stem cell transplant for Wiskott-Aldrich syndrome, so the T cells may come from the graft donor.

This clonotype was picked up a small number of times. The chain uses TRBV10-2 and TRBJ2-1, with 11 bases that match TRBD2. The junction had 4 bases not matched to a gene; V was cut back by 2 bases and J by 7 bases. Germline-derived CDR1 and CDR2 are WSHSY and SAAADI. This CDR3 comprises 15 residues. The CDR3 region is CASSELSSGGNEQFF. Here the CDR3 DNA reads TGCGCCAGCAGTGAGCTGTCTAGCGGGGGGAATGAGCAGTTCTTC.

V usage is TRBV7-8 and J usage is TRBJ2-1; D unresolved. This CDR3 has 17 amino acids. Germline V gene lookup returns CDR1 SGHVS and CDR2 FQNEAQ. V lost 0 bases, J lost 0 bases, and 12 bases lay in between. The CDR3 DNA sequence: TGTGCCAGCAGCTTAGCGCTTTTTTCGAGCTCCTACAATGAGCAGTTCTTC. It is translated as CASSLALFSSSYNEQFF.

This clonotype was picked up a small number of times. The V gene is TRBV29-1, the J gene TRBJ2-4; 8 positions match TRBD2. Germline loops: CDR1 SQVTM, CDR2 ANQGSEA. V shed 5 bases, J shed 6 bases, and the junction held 6 bases outside the gene matches. This CDR3 contains 13 residues. This chain's CDR3 is CSVTPGLANIQYF. The CDR3 nucleotides read TGCAGCGTTACTCCCGGACTAGCAAACATTCAGTACTTC.

This clonotype showed up just a few times. The CDR3: CSASMLYRLEKMYQETQYF. The CDR3 DNA reads TGCAGTGCTAGTATGCTGTACCGGCTGGAGAAGATGTACCAAGAGACCCAGTACTTC. V gene TRBV20-1 combines with J gene TRBJ2-5; D is undetermined. The germline V gene has CDR1 DFQATT and CDR2 SNEGSKA (reference sequence). V lost 3 bases and J lost 0, with 26 bases in between. The CDR3 extends over 19 amino acids.

This clonotype was observed a handful of times. This chain joins TRBV5-1 and TRBJ2-7; possible D gene TRBD2, 5 bases. Germline assignment: CDR1 SGHRS and CDR2 YFSETQ. Trimming removed 2 bases from V and 4 bases from J, with 13 bases in between. The CDR3 contains 14 residues. The CDR3 spells CASSFREGSYEQYF. Written as DNA, the CDR3 is TGCGCCAGCAGCTTCCGGGAAGGGTCTTACGAGCAGTACTTC. The entire variable domain, with the rest obtained from reference TRBV5-1 and TRBJ2-7, is as follows: KAGVTQTPRYLIKTRGQQVTLSCSPISGHRSVSWYQQTPGQGLQFLFEYFSETQRNKGNFPGRFSGRQFSNSRSEMNVSTLELGDSALYLCASSFREGSYEQYFGPGTRLTVT.

The chain links TRBV6-5 to TRBJ1-6; TRBD1 is a possible D gene (5 bases). V was clipped by 6 bases and J by 8 bases, with 8 bases between them. The CDR3 has 12 amino acids. Germline assignment: CDR1 MNHEY and CDR2 SVGAGI. The CDR3 spells CASRRGDSPLHF. The CDR3 DNA is TGTGCCAGCAGGCGAGGGGATTCACCCCTCCACTTT.

In this sample, this clonotype turned up a few times. This chain connects TRBV5-1 to TRBJ2-5; D tentatively reads TRBD1 or TRBD2 (5 bases each). V lost 5 bases and J 3 bases, leaving 8 bases between the germline ends. The germline V gene encodes CDR1 SGHRS and CDR2 YFSETQ. This CDR3 spans 12 amino acids. The CDR3 nucleotides read TGCGCCAGCAGGAGAGGGGAAGAGACCCAGTACTTC. It translates to CASRRGEETQYF.

This clonotype has only a few counts. The chain carries TRBV5-5 and TRBJ2-1, with 7 bases that match TRBD2. The CDR3 is 16 residues long. Germline CDR1 reads SGHKS; CDR2 reads YYEKEE (reference sequence). V lost 1 base to trimming and J lost 7 bases; unmatched junction nucleotides: 11. The CDR3 coding sequence is TGTGCCAGCAGCTTGAGGGGACTATCTTCATTTAATGAGCAGTTCTTC. It specifies CASSLRGLSSFNEQFF.

In this sample, this clonotype turned up a few times. The CDR3 coding sequence is TGTGCCAGCAGTTTTTGGCTAGCGGGAGACATTCAGTACTTC. Protein sequence: CASSFWLAGDIQYF. The chain uses TRBV12-3 or TRBV12-4 and TRBJ2-4; 10 bases map to TRBD2. Trimming removed 3 bases from V and 8 bases from J; junction bases left unmatched: 4. CDR3 length equals 14 residues.

V is TRBV7-9 and J is TRBJ2-7, with D possibly matching TRBD1 (6 bases). This CDR3 region has 15 residues. Germline CDR1 reads SEHNR; CDR2 reads FQNEAQ (reference sequence). V dropped 3 bases and J dropped 4 bases, with 16 bases sitting between them. The CDR3 loop reads CASSFRTASSYEQYF. In DNA, the CDR3 is TGTGCCAGCAGCTTCCGGACAGCCTCCTCATACGAGCAGTACTTC.

The rearrangement joins TRBV5-6 to TRBJ2-1; D not resolved. The CDR3 has 13 residues. CDR1 and CDR2 (germline): SGHDT, YYEEEE. V was shortened by 2 bases and J by 5 bases, with 8 bases between the two germline ends. The CDR3 nucleotides read TGTGCCAGCAGCTTTGCAAGTAACAATGAGCAGTTCTTC. Encoded protein: CASSFASNNEQFF. Supplemented by reference TRBV5-6 and TRBJ2-1, the full variable domain reads DAGVTQSPTHLIKTRGQQVTLRCSPKSGHDTVSWYQQALGQGPQFIFQYYEEEERQRGNFPDRFSGHQFPNYSSELNVNALLLGDSALYLCASSFASNNEQFFGPGTRLTVL.

The chain combines TRBV15 with TRBJ2-3, with 7 bases lining up with TRBD1. With 1 base clipped from V and 4 bases from J, the junction kept 11 bases outside the gene matches. The V gene's germline CDR1 is LNHNV and CDR2 YYDKDF (reference sequence). This CDR3 region has 17 residues. The CDR3 loop reads CATSRVGKGGNSDTQYF. In DNA, the CDR3 is TGTGCCACCAGCAGAGTAGGCAAAGGGGGCAACTCAGATACGCAGTATTTT.

The CDR3 loop reads CASSWAGSPYNEQFF. The CDR3 region has the DNA TGCGCCAGCAGCTGGGCAGGGTCCCCCTACAATGAGCAGTTCTTC. This sequence joins TRBV5-1 and TRBJ2-1, with TRBD1 as a possible D gene (5 bases). V was trimmed by 3 bases and J by 2 bases, leaving 12 bases between them. The CDR3 is made up of 15 amino acids. The germline V gene has CDR1 SGHRS and CDR2 YFSETQ.